This TCR beta chain was identified in a study of T cell responses to AZD1222 COVID-19 vaccine. Measured with immunoSEQ multiplex PCR; TCRdb has only the in-frame clones, and not every one. The sample comprises 66,000 or so clones, roughly 87% of which are singletons, and 17% rests with the top ten. The CDR3 contains 16 residues. V shed 9 bases and J shed 3 bases, with 24 bases lying between them. Germline V gene sequence: CDR1 MNHEY, CDR2 SMNVEV (reference sequence). This receptor was identified in an adult in good health. The sequencing here drew on peripheral blood, taken on day 0 of AZD1222 vaccination. This chain connects TRBV27 to TRBJ2-7; perhaps D is TRBD1 or TRBD2 (5 bases each). CDR3 DNA: TGTGCCAGTGGGACCGTGATCGCAGGTTCGTACTACGAGCAGTACTTC. Amino acid sequence: CASGTVIAGSYYEQYF.